What follows is one T cell receptor beta chain and its context. This sample is drawn from a study of shared clonotypes between healthy human individuals. Profiling relied on immunoSEQ multiplex PCR, and the TCRdb table lists in-frame clones only, not all of them. The table records about 980,000 clones, about three quarters of them present only once. The junction had 13 bases not matched to a gene; V was cut back by 8 bases and J by 3 bases. This CDR3 has 15 residues. Germline-derived CDR1 and CDR2 are SGHRS and YFSETQ. The source of this sequence is a young man in good health. V gene TRBV5-1 combines with J gene TRBJ2-7, with 8 nucleotides matching TRBD2. The specimen was memory CD4+ T cells sorted from blood. The subset denotes: CD45RA-negative fraction. The CDR3: CASRRADSGIYEQYF. The CDR3 DNA sequence: TGCGCCAGTAGGCGGGCGGATAGCGGGATCTACGAGCAGTACTTC. The full variable domain, its missing parts supplied by reference TRBV5-1 and TRBJ2-7, is KAGVTQTPRYLIKTRGQQVTLSCSPISGHRSVSWYQQTPGQGLQFLFEYFSETQRNKGNFPGRFSGRQFSNSRSEMNVSTLELGDSALYLCASRRADSGIYEQYFGPGTRLTVT.